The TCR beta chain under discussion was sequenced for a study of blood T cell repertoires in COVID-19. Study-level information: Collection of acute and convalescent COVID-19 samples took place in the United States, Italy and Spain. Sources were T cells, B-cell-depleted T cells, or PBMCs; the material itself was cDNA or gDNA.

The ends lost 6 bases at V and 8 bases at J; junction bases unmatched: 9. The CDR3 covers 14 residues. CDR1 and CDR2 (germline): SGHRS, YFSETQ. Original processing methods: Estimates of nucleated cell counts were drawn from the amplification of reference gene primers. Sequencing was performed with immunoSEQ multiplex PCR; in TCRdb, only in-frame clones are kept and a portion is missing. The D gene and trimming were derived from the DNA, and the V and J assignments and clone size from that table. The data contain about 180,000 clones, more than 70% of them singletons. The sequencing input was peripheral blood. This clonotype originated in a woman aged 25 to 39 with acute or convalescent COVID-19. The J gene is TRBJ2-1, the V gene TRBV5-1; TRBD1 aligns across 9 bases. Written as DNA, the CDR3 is TGCGCCAGCACGAAGGGACAGGGCTTGGATGAGCAGTTCTTC. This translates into CASTKGQGLDEQFF.